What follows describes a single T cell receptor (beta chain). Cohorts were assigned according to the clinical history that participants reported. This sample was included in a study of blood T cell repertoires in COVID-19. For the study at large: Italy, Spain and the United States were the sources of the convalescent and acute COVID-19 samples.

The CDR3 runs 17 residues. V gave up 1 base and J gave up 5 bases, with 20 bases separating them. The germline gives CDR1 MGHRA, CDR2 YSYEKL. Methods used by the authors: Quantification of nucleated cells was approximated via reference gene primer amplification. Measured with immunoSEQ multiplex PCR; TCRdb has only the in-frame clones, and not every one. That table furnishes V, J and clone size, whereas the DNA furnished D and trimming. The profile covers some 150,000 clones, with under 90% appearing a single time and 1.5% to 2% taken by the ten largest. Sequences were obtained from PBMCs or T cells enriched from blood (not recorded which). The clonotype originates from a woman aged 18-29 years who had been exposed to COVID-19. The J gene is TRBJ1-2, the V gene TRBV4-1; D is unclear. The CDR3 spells CASSQVGGTVIFYGYTF. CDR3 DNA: TGCGCCAGCAGCCAAGTTGGAGGCACAGTGATCTTTTATGGCTACACCTTC.